The rows below give T cell receptor beta chains drawn from one sample of a study of blood T cell repertoires in COVID-19. TCRdb's table, derived via immunoSEQ multiplex PCR, lists solely in-frame clones and lacks some. The sample lists about 190,000 clones, approximately 86% seen once, with around 1.1% in the top ten. What was sequenced was peripheral blood. These receptors were taken from a man aged 25-45 years with acute or convalescent COVID-19. CDR3s include the opening cysteine and the closing phenylalanine or tryptophan. Each record gives: V gene, clone size, D gene, J gene, CDR3 DNA, CDR3 protein. A D gene is named only where the DNA matches it firmly. Not all rows give a size; the values are once, few, many and, for expanded clones, a class.

>TRBV7-8|NA|TRBD2|TRBJ2-3
TGTGCCAGCAGCCGAGTGGGACTAGCGGGAACAGATACGCAGTATTTT
CASSRVGLAGTDTQYF
>TRBV6-5|NA|TRBD2|TRBJ2-7
TGTGCCAGCAGTATACCCGGGACTAGCAGATACGAGCAGTACTTC
CASSIPGTSRYEQYF
>TRBV5-1|NA|TRBD1|TRBJ1-4
TGCGCCAGCAGCCCGGACAGGGGGCGCTCAAAACTGTTTTTT
CASSPDRGRSKLFF
>TRBV2|NA|TRBD1|TRBJ1-5
TGTGCCAGCAGAGGACAGGGCAAGAATCAGCCCCAGCATTTT
CASRGQGKNQPQHF
>TRBV5-1|NA|TRBD1|TRBJ2-5
TGCGCCAGCAGCACCGGGACAGGGGTAAGAGGAGAGACCCAGTACTTC
CASSTGTGVRGETQYF
>TRBV15|few|NA|TRBJ1-6
TGTGCCACCAGCAGAGGGGGTCAGGGGACGTCACCCCTCCACTTT
CATSRGGQGTSPLHF
>TRBV7-9|NA|NA|TRBJ1-3
TGTGCCAGCAGCTTAGAGGCGAGGAACTCTGGAAACACCATATATTTT
CASSLEARNSGNTIYF
>TRBV3-1/TRBV3-2|NA|TRBD1|TRBJ1-1
TGTGCCAGCAGCCAAGCCCCCCGACAGGGGGCTTTCTTT
CASSQAPRQGAFF
>TRBV19|NA|NA|TRBJ1-1
TGTGCCAGTAGGGCGACAGAATACTCCACTGAAGCTTTCTTT
CASRATEYSTEAFF
>TRBV5-1|NA|TRBD2|TRBJ2-1
TGCGCCAGCAGCCCAGCGGGAGGAGGAAATGAGCAGTTCTTC
CASSPAGGGNEQFF
>TRBV27|few|NA|TRBJ1-6
TGTGCCAGCAGTATCACCTATAATTCACCCCTCCACTTT
CASSITYNSPLHF
>TRBV5-5|NA|TRBD2|TRBJ2-2
TGTGCCAGCAGCTCCGGAGGACTAGCGGGTAGTTTTTCGAACACCGGGGAGCTGTTTTTT
CASSSGGLAGSFSNTGELFF
>TRBV5-1|NA|TRBD1|TRBJ1-2
TGCGCCAGCAGCCCGCAGGGGGACTTAGTGGGCTACACCTTC
CASSPQGDLVGYTF
>TRBV7-9|NA|NA|TRBJ1-4
TGTGCCAGCGCCGCTGTATTACTTAATGAAAAACTGTTTTTT
CASAAVLLNEKLFF
>TRBV6-6|NA|TRBD1|TRBJ2-7
TGTGCCAGCAGTTACTCGGGACAGGGGGCTTACGAGCAGTACTTC
CASSYSGQGAYEQYF
>TRBV21-1|NA|NA|TRBJ2-2
TGTGCCAGCACCTTCTCGACTAGCGATTGCACCGGGGAGCTGTTTTTT
CASTFSTSDCTGELFF
>TRBV28|NA|TRBD2|TRBJ2-7
TGTGCCAGCGGCGGGGGGACCAGCTACGAGCAGTACTTC
CASGGGTSYEQYF
>TRBV18|once|TRBD1|TRBJ1-5
TGTGCCAGCTCACCAGGGACAGGGGTCTTAGGCAATCAGCCCCAGCATTTT
CASSPGTGVLGNQPQHF
>TRBV11-3|NA|NA|TRBJ2-1
TGTGCCAGCAGCTTAGAGTCGGGGTACAATGAGCAGTTCTTC
CASSLESGYNEQFF
>TRBV30|NA|NA|TRBJ2-1
TGTGCCTGGAGTGTACCGATCCACAGTTCTCATGAGCAGTTCTTC
CAWSVPIHSSHEQFF
>TRBV13|NA|NA|TRBJ1-2
TGTGCCAGCAGCCTGACAGGAGTCTATGGCTACACCTTC
CASSLTGVYGYTF
>TRBV6-6|NA|TRBD1|TRBJ1-2
TGTGCCAGCAGCTCCGGGACAGGGGGAAACTATGGCTACACCTTC
CASSSGTGGNYGYTF
>TRBV9|once|NA|TRBJ1-2
TGTGCCAGCAGCGCGAACAGGGCATCCCTCTTCGGCTACACCTTC
CASSANRASLFGYTF
>TRBV29-1|NA|NA|TRBJ2-1
TGCAGCGGAACAGGTCTCGAGCAGTTCTTC
CSGTGLEQFF
>TRBV6-4|NA|NA|TRBJ1-2
TGTGCCAGCAGCGCGGGAGGCCCGGACTACACCTTC
CASSAGGPDYTF
>TRBV11-1|NA|NA|TRBJ1-2
TGTGCCAGCAGCCCCCTTTCCGGGAGCTACACCTTC
CASSPLSGSYTF
>TRBV3-1/TRBV3-2|NA|NA|TRBJ1-1
TGTGCCAGCAGCCAAGGGAGGGGAAGGACTGAAGCTTTCTTT
CASSQGRGRTEAFF
>TRBV10-3|once|NA|TRBJ2-7
TGTGCCATCAGTGACCCCGGGACAAGACTTTACGAGCAGTACTTC
CAISDPGTRLYEQYF
>TRBV7-9|NA|NA|TRBJ1-3
TGTGCCAGGGACGACAGATCTGGAAACACCATATATTTT
CARDDRSGNTIYF
>TRBV12-3/TRBV12-4|NA|TRBD1|TRBJ1-2
TGTGCCAGCAGTACAGGGGGACCTTCTGGCTACACCTTC
CASSTGGPSGYTF
>TRBV30|NA|NA|TRBJ1-2
TGTGCCTGGAGTGAGGCGGCCAGCCTTAACTATGGCTACACCTTC
CAWSEAASLNYGYTF
>TRBV9|NA|TRBD1|TRBJ1-2
TGTGCCAGCAGCGGAAGGGACAGTGGCTACACCTTC
CASSGRDSGYTF
>TRBV28|NA|NA|TRBJ2-5
TGTGCCAGCACTGTACAGGAGACCCAGTACTTC
CASTVQETQYF
>TRBV7-3|NA|NA|TRBJ1-1
TGTGCCAGCAGCCCGAGCGGAAACATGAACACTGAAGCTTTCTTT
CASSPSGNMNTEAFF
>TRBV5-1|NA|NA|TRBJ1-5
TGCGCCAGCAGCCCCACGGCGGGGGGGAAGCCCCAGCATTTT
CASSPTAGGKPQHF
>TRBV27|NA|NA|TRBJ1-5
TGTGCCAGCAAGTCTCCAGGTAGCAATCAGCCCCAGCATTTT
CASKSPGSNQPQHF
>TRBV7-8|few|NA|TRBJ2-1
TGTGCCAGCAGCTCACAGGGTTACAATGAGCAGTTCTTC
CASSSQGYNEQFF
>TRBV19|once|NA|TRBJ1-2
TGTGCCAGTAGCGATGTAGGACTGGCTGGCTACACCTTC
CASSDVGLAGYTF
>TRBV5-6|NA|NA|TRBJ2-5
TGTGCCAGCAGCTTGCTGAGGGTAGGATGGGAGACCCAGTACTTC
CASSLLRVGWETQYF
>TRBV19|NA|TRBD2|TRBJ2-3
TGTGCCAGTAGACCGGGGGTGGGGAGGGCCTCAGATACGCAGTATTTT
CASRPGVGRASDTQYF
>TRBV14|NA|NA|TRBJ1-6
TGTGCCAGCAGCTTGGGGGGATCCTATAATTCACCCCTCCACTTT
CASSLGGSYNSPLHF
>TRBV4-2|NA|TRBD1|TRBJ2-7
TGTGCCAGCAGCCGAGGGACAGGGTTCAACGAGCAGTACTTC
CASSRGTGFNEQYF
>TRBV6-1|NA|NA|TRBJ2-7
TGTGCCAGCAGTGTTGCGAGCGTTTGGACAGACGACTACGAGCAGTACTTC
CASSVASVWTDDYEQYF
>TRBV4-1|once|NA|TRBJ1-3
TGCGCCAGCAGCCAAGTATCCGGAAACACCATATATTTT
CASSQVSGNTIYF
>TRBV7-3|NA|NA|TRBJ2-3
TGTGCCAGCAGCTTATTTAATGGCGATACGCAGTATTTT
CASSLFNGDTQYF